This is a list of T cell receptor beta chains from one sample in a study of cytomegalovirus exposure and HLA in healthy donors. The method was immunoSEQ multiplex PCR; TCRdb's version includes in-frame clones alone and lacks a portion of them. The sample shows about 140,000 clones, almost 90% of them seen only once. The material sequenced was PBMCs. These receptor sequences come from a woman aged 18-29 years in good health and CMV-seropositive. Both conserved end residues are part of each CDR3. Fields, in order: D gene, V gene, clone size, J gene, CDR3 protein, CDR3 DNA. D genes are given only for firm matches. Size values are once, few and many counts, or a class for expanded clones, and some rows have none.

d_gene: NA
v_gene: TRBV14
abundance: NA
j_gene: TRBJ2-5
CDR3aa: CASSRAPEETQYF
CDR3nt: TGTGCCAGCAGCCGGGCGCCTGAAGAGACCCAGTACTTC

d_gene: NA
v_gene: TRBV2
abundance: NA
j_gene: TRBJ1-1
CDR3aa: CASSPKGHTNTEAFF
CDR3nt: TGTGCCAGCAGCCCTAAGGGACACACGAACACTGAAGCTTTCTTT

d_gene: NA
v_gene: TRBV29-1
abundance: NA
j_gene: TRBJ1-1
CDR3aa: CSATFWGGEAFF
CDR3nt: TGCAGCGCTACCTTTTGGGGCGGAGAAGCTTTCTTT

d_gene: TRBD1
v_gene: TRBV7-2
abundance: NA
j_gene: TRBJ1-2
CDR3aa: CASSTGTGGYTF
CDR3nt: TGTGCCAGCAGCACTGGGACAGGGGGCTACACCTTC

d_gene: TRBD1
v_gene: TRBV5-1
abundance: NA
j_gene: TRBJ1-2
CDR3aa: CASSRGTGDYGYTF
CDR3nt: TGCGCCAGCAGCCGCGGGACAGGGGACTATGGCTACACCTTC

d_gene: TRBD2
v_gene: TRBV5-1
abundance: NA
j_gene: TRBJ2-5
CDR3aa: CASKSTSASWETQYF
CDR3nt: TGCGCCAGCAAGTCCACTAGCGCCTCATGGGAGACCCAGTACTTC

d_gene: TRBD1
v_gene: TRBV10-3
abundance: NA
j_gene: TRBJ2-7
CDR3aa: CAISELGWGQGAYEQYF
CDR3nt: TGTGCCATCAGTGAGTTGGGGTGGGGACAGGGGGCATACGAGCAGTACTTC

d_gene: NA
v_gene: TRBV19
abundance: NA
j_gene: TRBJ1-5
CDR3aa: CASSIPQGRHGNQPQHF
CDR3nt: TGTGCCAGTAGTATCCCGCAGGGCAGGCATGGCAATCAGCCCCAGCATTTT

d_gene: NA
v_gene: TRBV15
abundance: NA
j_gene: TRBJ2-1
CDR3aa: CATSRDRTVAENYNEQFF
CDR3nt: TGTGCCACCAGCAGAGACCGGACGGTAGCGGAAAACTACAATGAGCAGTTCTTC

d_gene: NA
v_gene: TRBV7-7
abundance: NA
j_gene: TRBJ2-7
CDR3aa: CASSPRGLSYEQYF
CDR3nt: TGTGCTAGCAGCCCCAGGGGTCTCTCCTACGAGCAGTACTTC

d_gene: TRBD1
v_gene: TRBV4-1
abundance: NA
j_gene: TRBJ1-6
CDR3aa: CASSLIERGLSPLHF
CDR3nt: TGCGCCAGCAGCCTAATAGAGAGGGGGCTTTCACCCCTCCACTTT

d_gene: NA
v_gene: TRBV19
abundance: NA
j_gene: TRBJ1-2
CDR3aa: CASTQDRGGYGYTF
CDR3nt: TGTGCCAGTACTCAAGACAGAGGCGGCTATGGCTACACCTTC

d_gene: NA
v_gene: TRBV7-6
abundance: NA
j_gene: TRBJ1-1
CDR3aa: CASSVDLNTEAFF
CDR3nt: TGTGCCAGCAGCGTGGACTTGAACACTGAAGCTTTCTTT

d_gene: NA
v_gene: TRBV7-6
abundance: NA
j_gene: TRBJ2-5
CDR3aa: CASSLGSAGQETQYF
CDR3nt: TGTGCCAGCAGCTTGGGTTCAGCGGGCCAAGAGACCCAGTACTTC

d_gene: TRBD1
v_gene: TRBV6-5
abundance: NA
j_gene: TRBJ1-4
CDR3aa: CASSAWTGAEKLFF
CDR3nt: TGTGCCAGCAGTGCTTGGACAGGGGCGGAAAAACTGTTTTTT

d_gene: TRBD1
v_gene: TRBV11-3
abundance: NA
j_gene: TRBJ2-7
CDR3aa: CASSLLTGEAYEQYF
CDR3nt: TGTGCCAGCAGCCTCCTGACAGGGGAAGCCTACGAGCAGTACTTC

d_gene: NA
v_gene: TRBV5-6
abundance: NA
j_gene: TRBJ1-2
CDR3aa: CASSLGLEGYTF
CDR3nt: TGTGCCAGCAGCTTGGGCCTGGAGGGCTACACCTTC

d_gene: TRBD2
v_gene: TRBV6-5
abundance: NA
j_gene: TRBJ2-1
CDR3aa: CASSQGLAVNEQFF
CDR3nt: TGTGCCAGCAGTCAGGGACTAGCTGTCAATGAGCAGTTCTTC

d_gene: TRBD1
v_gene: TRBV18
abundance: NA
j_gene: TRBJ1-2
CDR3aa: CASSPGTGGTNYGYTF
CDR3nt: TGTGCCAGCTCACCAGGGACAGGGGGTACCAACTATGGCTACACCTTC

d_gene: NA
v_gene: TRBV29-1
abundance: NA
j_gene: TRBJ1-2
CDR3aa: CSVLLRDKPTF
CDR3nt: TGCAGCGTATTACTGAGGGACAAACCCACCTTC

d_gene: TRBD1
v_gene: TRBV6-1
abundance: few
j_gene: TRBJ2-7
CDR3aa: CASSDTTGQGSPYEQYF
CDR3nt: TGTGCCAGCAGTGACACCACGGGACAGGGGTCTCCCTACGAGCAGTACTTC

d_gene: NA
v_gene: TRBV5-1
abundance: NA
j_gene: TRBJ2-1
CDR3aa: CASSLQQGRDEQFF
CDR3nt: TGCGCCAGCAGCTTACAACAGGGTAGAGATGAGCAGTTCTTC

d_gene: NA
v_gene: TRBV7-2
abundance: NA
j_gene: TRBJ2-6
CDR3aa: CASSRPGANVLTF
CDR3nt: TGTGCCAGCAGCCGTCCTGGGGCCAACGTCCTGACTTTC

d_gene: TRBD1
v_gene: TRBV28
abundance: NA
j_gene: TRBJ1-4
CDR3aa: CASSFLTGTGGEKLFF
CDR3nt: TGTGCCAGCAGTTTCCTTACCGGGACAGGGGGTGAAAAACTGTTTTTT

d_gene: TRBD1
v_gene: TRBV29-1
abundance: NA
j_gene: TRBJ1-1
CDR3aa: CSLNRGPAEAFF
CDR3nt: TGCAGCCTAAACAGGGGGCCGGCTGAAGCTTTCTTT

d_gene: NA
v_gene: TRBV27
abundance: NA
j_gene: TRBJ1-2
CDR3aa: CASRLGNGNYGYTF
CDR3nt: TGTGCCAGCCGCCTAGGAAACGGTAACTATGGCTACACCTTC

d_gene: NA
v_gene: TRBV6-5
abundance: NA
j_gene: TRBJ2-7
CDR3aa: CASSRRVFDYEQYF
CDR3nt: TGTGCCAGCAGCCGCAGGGTATTCGACTACGAGCAGTACTTC

d_gene: NA
v_gene: TRBV2
abundance: NA
j_gene: TRBJ1-2
CDR3aa: CASSEGRRVGGVGYTF
CDR3nt: TGTGCCAGCAGTGAAGGGCGCAGGGTCGGTGGAGTTGGCTACACCTTC